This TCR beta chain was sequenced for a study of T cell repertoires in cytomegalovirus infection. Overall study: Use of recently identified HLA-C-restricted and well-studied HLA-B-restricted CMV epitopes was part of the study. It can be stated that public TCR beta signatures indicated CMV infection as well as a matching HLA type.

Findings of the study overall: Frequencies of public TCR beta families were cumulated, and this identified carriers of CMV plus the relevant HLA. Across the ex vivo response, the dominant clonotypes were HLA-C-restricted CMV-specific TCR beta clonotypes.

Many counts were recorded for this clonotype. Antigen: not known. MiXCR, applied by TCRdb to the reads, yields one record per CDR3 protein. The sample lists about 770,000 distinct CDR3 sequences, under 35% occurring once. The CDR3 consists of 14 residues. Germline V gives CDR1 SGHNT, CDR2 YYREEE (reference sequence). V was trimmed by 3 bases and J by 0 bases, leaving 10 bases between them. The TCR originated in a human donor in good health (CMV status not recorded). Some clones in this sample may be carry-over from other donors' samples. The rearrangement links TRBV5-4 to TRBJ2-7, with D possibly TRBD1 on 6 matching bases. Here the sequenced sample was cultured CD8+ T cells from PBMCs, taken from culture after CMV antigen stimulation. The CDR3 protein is CASSWGHTSYEQYF. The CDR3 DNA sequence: TGTGCCAGCAGCTGGGGACACACCTCCTACGAGCAGTACTTC.